This T cell receptor beta chain was sequenced during a study of PD-L1 blockade in urothelial cancer. As for time point: peripheral blood 6 weeks after treatment start. A single count supports this clone. TCRdb's copy holds only in-frame clones and misses some; the assay was immunoSEQ multiplex PCR. The table includes tens of thousands of clones, roughly 90% detected once. The receptor's source is a man in his 60s with urothelial cancer. The sample here was PBMCs, taken around atezolizumab (anti-PD-L1) treatment.

The CDR3 sequence is CASSFGQGDTEAFF. In DNA, the CDR3 is TGTGCCAGCAGTTTCGGACAGGGGGACACTGAAGCTTTCTTT. V usage is TRBV6-6 and J usage is TRBJ1-1, with TRBD1 matching 10 bases. Per the germline V gene, CDR1 is MNHNY and CDR2 is SVGAGI (reference sequence). CDR3 length: 14 amino acids. Trimming took 4 bases from V and 3 from J; bases not matched to a gene: 2.